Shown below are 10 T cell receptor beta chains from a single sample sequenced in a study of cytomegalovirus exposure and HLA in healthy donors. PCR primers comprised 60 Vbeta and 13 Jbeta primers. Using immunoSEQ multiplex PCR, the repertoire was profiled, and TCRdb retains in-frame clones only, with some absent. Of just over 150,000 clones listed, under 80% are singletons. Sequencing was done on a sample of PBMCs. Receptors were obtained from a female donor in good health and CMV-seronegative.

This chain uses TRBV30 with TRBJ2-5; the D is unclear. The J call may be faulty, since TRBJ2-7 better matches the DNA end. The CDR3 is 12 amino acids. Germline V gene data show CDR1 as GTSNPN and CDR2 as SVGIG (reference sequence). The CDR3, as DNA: TGTGCCGGCACATCTAGCTCCTACGAGCAGTACTTC. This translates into CAGTSSSYEQYF.

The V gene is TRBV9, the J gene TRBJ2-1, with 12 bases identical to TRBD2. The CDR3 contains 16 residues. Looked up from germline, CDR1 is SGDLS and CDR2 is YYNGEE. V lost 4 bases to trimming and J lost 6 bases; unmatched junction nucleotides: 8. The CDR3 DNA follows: TGTGCCAGCAGCAGCTGGGGACTAGCGGGTCTCAATGAGCAGTTCTTC. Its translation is CASSSWGLAGLNEQFF. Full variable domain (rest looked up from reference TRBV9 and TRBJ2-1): DSGVTQTPKHLITATGQRVTLRCSPRSGDLSVYWYQQSLDQGLQFLIQYYNGEERAKGNILERFSAQQFPDLHSELNLSSLELGDSALYFCASSSWGLAGLNEQFFGPGTRLTVL.

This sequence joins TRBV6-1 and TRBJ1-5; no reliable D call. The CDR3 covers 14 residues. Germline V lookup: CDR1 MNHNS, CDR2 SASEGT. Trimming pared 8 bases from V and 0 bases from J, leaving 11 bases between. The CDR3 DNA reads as TGTGCCAGCGGGATGCGGGATAGCAATCAGCCCCAGCATTTT. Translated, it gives CASGMRDSNQPQHF.

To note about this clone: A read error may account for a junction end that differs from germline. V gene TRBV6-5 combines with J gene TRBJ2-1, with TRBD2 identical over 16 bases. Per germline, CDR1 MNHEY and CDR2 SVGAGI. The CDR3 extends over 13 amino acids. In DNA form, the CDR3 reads TGTGCCAGCAGGGGGACTAGCGGGGGGGCTGCGGTCTTC. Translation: CASRGTSGGAAVF.

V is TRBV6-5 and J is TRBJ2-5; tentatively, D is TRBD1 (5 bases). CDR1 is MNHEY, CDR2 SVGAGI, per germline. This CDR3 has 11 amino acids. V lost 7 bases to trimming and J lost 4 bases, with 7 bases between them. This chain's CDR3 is CASMQGETQYF. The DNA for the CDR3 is TGTGCCAGCATGCAGGGAGAGACCCAGTACTTC.

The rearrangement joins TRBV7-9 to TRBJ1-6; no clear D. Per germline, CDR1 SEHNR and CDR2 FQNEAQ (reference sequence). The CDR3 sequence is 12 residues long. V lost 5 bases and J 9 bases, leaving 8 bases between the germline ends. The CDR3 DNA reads TGTGCCAGCAGCCAAAAGAGTTCACCCCTCCACTTT. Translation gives CASSQKSSPLHF.

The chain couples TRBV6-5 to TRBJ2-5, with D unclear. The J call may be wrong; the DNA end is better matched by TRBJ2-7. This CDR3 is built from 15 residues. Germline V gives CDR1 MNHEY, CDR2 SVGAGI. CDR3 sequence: CASSYSQAGFYEQYF. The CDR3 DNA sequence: TGTGCCAGCAGTTACTCTCAGGCTGGGTTCTACGAGCAGTACTTC.

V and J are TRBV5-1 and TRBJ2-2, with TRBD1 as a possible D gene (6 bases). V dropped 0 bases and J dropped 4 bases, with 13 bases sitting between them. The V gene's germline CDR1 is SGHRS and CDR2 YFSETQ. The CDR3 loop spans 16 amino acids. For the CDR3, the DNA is TGCGCCAGCAGCTTGGTGGGGGCGCAGGTCACCGGGGAGCTGTTTTTT. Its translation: CASSLVGAQVTGELFF.

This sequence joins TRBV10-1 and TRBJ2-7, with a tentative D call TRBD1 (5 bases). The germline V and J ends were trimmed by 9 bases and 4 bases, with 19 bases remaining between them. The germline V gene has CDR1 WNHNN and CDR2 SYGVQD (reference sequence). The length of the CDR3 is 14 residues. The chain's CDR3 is CARRGGIAEYEQYF. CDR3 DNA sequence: TGCGCCAGAAGGGGCGGCATAGCCGAATACGAGCAGTACTTC.

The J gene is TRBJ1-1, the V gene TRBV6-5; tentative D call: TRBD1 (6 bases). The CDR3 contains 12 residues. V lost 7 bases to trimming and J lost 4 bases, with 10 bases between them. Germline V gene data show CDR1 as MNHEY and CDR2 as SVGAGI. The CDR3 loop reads CASKEGGTEAFF. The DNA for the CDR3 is TGTGCCAGCAAGGAAGGGGGCACTGAAGCTTTCTTT.